The 13 T cell receptor beta chains reported below all come from one sample, sequenced in a study of CD8 T cells in Susac syndrome (dated by TCRdb to the late 2010s). Library creation used the immunoSEQ multiplex PCR assay. RNA was extracted using the RNeasy kit, and roughly 0.5 to 1 microgram was reverse transcribed with random hexamers. Through fastp at Q25 and MiXCR, TCRdb rebuilt clones from the public reads, retaining in-frame beta chains. Identical CDR3 proteins give one entry, which carries the most common genes and DNA. Within this sample are 200,000 to 250,000 distinct CDR3 sequences, with about 95% of them counted one time only. The ten largest clones add up to approximately 0.15% of the sample. The material sequenced was CD4+ T cells from PBMCs. The source of these receptors is a human donor with Susac syndrome.

The chain has TRBV9 and TRBJ2-5; the match to TRBD1 covers 7 bases. CDR3 size: 17 residues. The V segment lost 3 bases and the J segment 5 bases; nucleotides outside the gene matches: 16. CDR1 and CDR2 from the germline V gene are SGDLS and YYNGEE. The CDR3 DNA reads TGTGCCAGCAGCGCCCTAGAGGGGGCAGGGAATGCGGAGACCCAGTACTTC. Amino acid sequence: CASSALEGAGNAETQYF.

This rearrangement joins TRBV4-3 to TRBJ2-6, with 8 positions matching TRBD1. The CDR3 totals 17 residues. Trimming at V came to 1 base and at J to 4 bases, leaving 6 bases not matched to a gene. The germline V gene has CDR1 LGHNA and CDR2 YSLEER. The CDR3 is CASSQVAGGAGANVLTF. In nucleotides, the CDR3 is TGCGCCAGCAGCCAAGTGGCAGGGGGCGCGGGGGCCAACGTCCTGACTTTC.

This clonotype was seen only once. V is TRBV11-2 and J is TRBJ2-4; TRBD2 aligns across 10 bases. V was clipped by 4 bases and J by 7 bases; unmatched bases: 22. This CDR3 is built from 20 residues. In germline, CDR1 is SGHAT, CDR2 FQNNGV. CDR3 DNA sequence: TGTGCCAGCAGCTCAACCCCAACGAGCGGGGGGGCTTCTGGGCGTAACATTCAGTACTTC. Translation gives CASSSTPTSGGASGRNIQYF. The whole variable domain, filled in from reference TRBV11-2 and TRBJ2-4, reads EAGVAQSPRYKIIEKRQSVAFWCNPISGHATLYWYQQILGQGPKLLIQFQNNGVVDDSQLPKDRFSAERLKGVDSTLKIQPAKLEDSAVYLCASSSTPTSGGASGRNIQYFGAGTRLSVL.

The chain has TRBV3-1 and TRBJ1-5, with no clear D. Per the germline V gene, CDR1 is LGHDT and CDR2 is YNNKEL (reference sequence). Trimming left V 4 bases short and J 6 bases short, with 10 bases between. The CDR3 runs 13 residues. CDR3 DNA: TGTGCCAGCAGCCCCATACCGGGTCAGCCCCAGCATTTT. Translation: CASSPIPGQPQHF.

The rearrangement links TRBV2 to TRBJ2-1; D remains unclear. Trimming removed 2 bases at V and 0 bases at J, with 8 bases between. CDR3 length equals 15 residues. Germline lookup yields CDR1 SNHLY and CDR2 FYNNEI. The CDR3 spells CASSEHLSSYNEQFF. CDR3 bases: TGTGCCAGCAGTGAACATTTGAGCTCCTACAATGAGCAGTTCTTC.

The chain employs TRBV28 and TRBJ2-1, with 8 bases identical to TRBD2. V gave up 6 bases and J gave up 8 bases; unmatched junction bases: 12. Per the germline V gene, CDR1 is MDHEN and CDR2 is SYDVKM. This CDR3 is built from 15 residues. The CDR3 region has the DNA TGTGCCAGCAGCGTTATCGGGGGGGCATCCCATGAGCAGTTCTTC. The encoded protein is CASSVIGGASHEQFF.

The gene calls are TRBV7-8 and TRBJ1-5; a weak D match, TRBD1 (5 bases). The CDR3 loop spans 16 amino acids. Germline CDR1 and CDR2: SGHVS and FQNEAQ. Between the trimmed V and J ends, which lost 6 bases and 6 bases, there was a span of 21 bases. The CDR3 DNA follows: TGTGCCAGCAGTCAACTCTCCTTTGGCGGGGCTCAGCCCCAGCATTTT. The encoded protein is CASSQLSFGGAQPQHF. The full variable domain, with the rest looked up from reference TRBV7-8 and TRBJ1-5, is GAGVSQSPRYKVAKRGQDVALRCDPISGHVSLFWYQQALGQGPEFLTYFQNEAQLDKSGLPSDRFFAERPEGSVSTLKIQRTQQEDSAVYLCASSQLSFGGAQPQHFGDGTRLSIL.

The chain joins TRBV30 to TRBJ2-3; no firm D call. V lost 1 base and J 4 bases, leaving 6 bases between the germline ends. Germline V gene lookup returns CDR1 GTSNPN and CDR2 SVGIG (reference sequence). The CDR3 spans 12 residues. DNA of the CDR3: TGTGCCTGGAGTGAAGCGCCAGATACGCAGTATTTT. The encoded protein is CAWSEAPDTQYF.

The V call is TRBV29-1, the J call TRBJ2-1; tentative D call: TRBD2 (6 bases). Trimming left V 0 bases short and J 0 bases short, with 15 bases between. The CDR3 has 17 residues. Germline V lookup: CDR1 SQVTM, CDR2 ANQGSEA. DNA for the CDR3: TGCAGCGTTGAAGATCAATCCCGGGGGTTCTCCTACAATGAGCAGTTCTTC. It translates to CSVEDQSRGFSYNEQFF.

The chain employs TRBV12-3 or TRBV12-4 and TRBJ1-2; possibly TRBD1 for D (5 bases). The CDR3 loop spans 13 amino acids. Deletions cut 6 bases from V and 0 bases from J, with 8 bases between. This CDR3 reads CASRRQPNYGYTF. CDR3 DNA sequence: TGTGCCAGCAGACGACAGCCTAACTATGGCTACACCTTC.

The chain carries TRBV6-2 or TRBV6-3 and TRBJ1-1; D is undetermined. Deletions cut 8 bases from V and 1 base from J, with 5 bases between. The CDR3 has 11 amino acids. Germline CDR1 reads MNHEY; CDR2 reads SVGEGT. CDR3 amino acids: CASEGNTEAFF. The CDR3 nucleotides read TGTGCCAGCGAGGGGAACACTGAAGCTTTCTTT.

Only a few counts were recorded for this clonotype. The J gene is TRBJ2-7, the V gene TRBV29-1; 7 bases are shared with TRBD1. J lost 0 bases, V lost 6 bases, and 14 bases had no gene match. Looked up from germline, CDR1 is SQVTM and CDR2 is ANQGSEA. The CDR3 covers 16 residues. CDR3 in DNA: TGCAGCGTCCTTGGCGAGGGACAGCCGAGCTCCTACGAGCAGTACTTC. Translation gives CSVLGEGQPSSYEQYF.

The gene calls are TRBV10-3 and TRBJ2-5; 12 nucleotides align to TRBD1. Germline V gives CDR1 ENHRY, CDR2 SYGVKD. V dropped 6 bases and J dropped 4; count of bases not matched to a gene: 3. CDR3 length: 14 residues. The CDR3 region is CAIRGTGGRETQYF. CDR3 in DNA: TGTGCCATCAGAGGGACAGGGGGCAGAGAGACCCAGTACTTC.